This is a list of T cell receptor beta chains from one sample in a study of blood T cells in healthy people across ages. In TCRdb, the 5' RACE reads were re-called with MiXCR into one record per CDR3 protein. The sample has around 780,000 distinct CDR3 sequences, around 50% seen once. The source material was blood. The receptors were gathered from a middle-aged man in good health. CDR3s include the opening cysteine and the closing phenylalanine or tryptophan. Only some rows state a clone size, as once, few, many or a class for expanded clones.

abundance,v_gene,j_gene,CDR3aa
once,TRBV14,TRBJ1-4,CASSQDLGRPNEKLFF
few,TRBV12-3/TRBV12-4,TRBJ1-4,CASSLEGTQKLFF
few,TRBV7-9,TRBJ1-6,CASSWPNGGSPLHF
few,TRBV5-6,TRBJ1-6,CASSLRDSYSPLHF
.,TRBV10-2,TRBJ2-2,CASSGVVTSGRMLGELFF
.,TRBV4-2,TRBJ2-7,CASSQGRAGGDEQYF
.,TRBV7-9,TRBJ2-6,CASSSDRDSGANVLTF
.,TRBV7-8,.,CASSLPRTSGMYEQYF
.,TRBV12-3/TRBV12-4,TRBJ1-2,CASSPDGYTF
few,TRBV20-1,TRBJ2-1,CSARDPWTSTNEQFF
.,TRBV7-2,TRBJ2-1,CASSSPTQRGVQSYNEQFF
.,TRBV12-3/TRBV12-4,TRBJ2-3,CASGLLAGGSDTQYF
few,TRBV4-1,TRBJ2-1,CASSQAGGLYNEQFF
.,TRBV24-1,TRBJ2-3,CATSEVGSTDTQYF
few,TRBV29-1,TRBJ2-1,CSVNGLPLGNEQFF
.,TRBV9,TRBJ1-6,CASSVADSGNSPLHF
.,TRBV29-1,TRBJ1-1,CSVVATYTGAKAFF
.,TRBV20-1,TRBJ2-3,CSARDLSRGSTDTQYF
few,TRBV6-5,TRBJ1-6,CASTPGQGFSPLHF
.,TRBV19,TRBJ2-1,CASSIGGGNEQFF
.,TRBV5-1,TRBJ2-3,CASRYRTGGADTQYF
.,TRBV5-1,TRBJ2-2,CATHSEGSDTGELFF
.,TRBV15,TRBJ2-5,CATSRPRGRREETQYF
.,TRBV4-2,TRBJ1-3,CASSQDVGQAGNTIYF
.,TRBV4-1,TRBJ2-1,CASSPSIHGWRNEQFF
.,TRBV3-1,TRBJ2-3,CASSQGRLASTSTDTQYF
.,TRBV2,TRBJ2-7,CASREIRTGHEQYF
.,TRBV29-1,TRBJ2-3,CSVDDSSTDTQYF
once,TRBV7-8,TRBJ2-7,CASSLARGEGYEQYF
.,TRBV6-4,TRBJ2-1,CASSDQGQAFYNEQFF
.,TRBV20-1,TRBJ1-4,CSARRQGASEKLLF
.,TRBV7-2,TRBJ2-3,CASSPLGTSTDTQYF
.,TRBV27,.,CASSQTSGRVAYEQYF
.,TRBV5-5,TRBJ1-5,CASRPDRGGNQPQHF
many,TRBV9,TRBJ2-1,CASSVAYNEQFF
.,TRBV7-9,TRBJ1-2,CASSHPGQGETYGYTF
.,TRBV5-1,TRBJ2-1,CASSSTSRNYNEQFF
.,TRBV10-3,TRBJ2-3,CAISGTGTTDTQYF
.,TRBV7-8,TRBJ2-3,CASSLNKRGQGSMDTQYF
.,TRBV29-1,TRBJ1-1,CSVGTTGGAGTEAFF
few,TRBV12-3/TRBV12-4,TRBJ2-3,CASSAIFSTDTQYF
.,TRBV6-4,TRBJ2-1,CASSDHRTGTNEQFF
.,TRBV25-1,TRBJ1-2,CASSEYEGAGYTF
few,TRBV5-5,TRBJ2-7,CASSLEDLTHYEQYF
.,TRBV4-1,TRBJ1-5,CASSQPPGLKINQPQHF
few,TRBV6-2/TRBV6-3,TRBJ2-7,CASQLHSVSYEQYF